This entry is about one TCR beta chain. This CDR3 contains 15 residues. Germline V lookup: CDR1 MGHRA, CDR2 YSYEKL. V was clipped by 5 bases and J by 4 bases; unmatched bases: 10. The data are from a study of blood T cell repertoires in COVID-19. Libraries were prepared by immunoSEQ multiplex PCR; TCRdb keeps only in-frame clonotypes and omits some of them. The sample yields 250,000 to 350,000 clones, roughly 87% seen once. Sequencing used PBMCs or T cells enriched from blood (not recorded which). The chain joins TRBV4-1 to TRBJ1-2; TRBD1 agrees at 7 bases. The sequence was obtained from a woman younger than 30 who had recovered from COVID-19. CDR3 region: CASSVTGDSAYGYTF. The CDR3 region has the DNA TGCGCCAGCAGCGTTACAGGGGACAGTGCCTATGGCTACACCTTC.